The 18 T cell receptor beta chains below were found in one sample sequenced in a study of blood T cell repertoires in COVID-19. Clones were read by immunoSEQ multiplex PCR, and TCRdb kept only the in-frame ones, dropping some. In the table there are 45,000 to 70,000 clones, roughly 82% of which are singletons. The material sequenced was peripheral blood. The receptors shown here come from an elderly woman with acute or convalescent COVID-19.

This clone has a single count. This chain connects TRBV6-4 to TRBJ2-2; 7 bases fit TRBD2. The V segment lost 0 bases and the J segment 5 bases; nucleotides outside the gene matches: 3. The CDR3 spans 15 residues. The germline V gene has CDR1 MRHNA and CDR2 SNTAGT. The CDR3 DNA reads as TGTGCCAGCAGTGACTCCTCGGGAGGTACCGGGGAGCTGTTTTTT. Its translation is CASSDSSGGTGELFF.

The chain carries TRBV28 and TRBJ2-7, with 14 bases lining up with TRBD2. V dropped 6 bases and J dropped 0; count of bases not matched to a gene: 10. The germline V gene encodes CDR1 MDHEN and CDR2 SYDVKM. CDR3 length equals 18 residues. CDR3 sequence reads: CASSLLPGLAGASYEQYF. The DNA of the CDR3 is TGTGCCAGCAGCCTACTCCCGGGACTAGCGGGGGCCTCCTACGAGCAGTACTTC. Drawing the rest from reference TRBV28 and TRBJ2-7, the complete variable domain is DVKVTQSSRYLVKRTGEKVFLECVQDMDHENMFWYRQDPGLGLRLIYFSYDVKMKEKGDIPEGYSVSREKKERFSLILESASTNQTSMYLCASSLLPGLAGASYEQYFGPGTRLTVT.

This sequence joins TRBV5-1 and TRBJ1-1; D is undetermined. Per germline, CDR1 SGHRS and CDR2 YFSETQ. V was pared by 3 bases and J by 0 bases, with 6 bases between. This CDR3 comprises 13 residues. Here the CDR3 DNA reads TGCGCCAGCAGCTCGGGGATGAACACTGAAGCTTTCTTT. Translated: CASSSGMNTEAFF.

The CDR3 is CASSFQKNSYTF. CDR3 nucleotide sequence: TGTGCCAGCAGTTTCCAAAAGAACTCCTACACCTTC. The chain couples TRBV28 to TRBJ1-2; D unresolved. Germline-derived CDR1 and CDR2 are MDHEN and SYDVKM. The V and J ends lost 3 bases and 10 bases respectively, with 12 bases between them. This CDR3 comprises 12 residues.

The chain recombines TRBV5-1 with TRBJ2-1; TRBD1 is a possible D gene (5 bases). This CDR3 contains 16 residues. The ends were cut back, 0 bases at V and 2 bases at J, with 12 bases in the middle. Germline CDR1 SGHRS, CDR2 YFSETQ. CDR3 DNA: TGCGCCAGCAGCTTGGCGGGCAGGGTAACCTACAATGAGCAGTTCTTC. It encodes CASSLAGRVTYNEQFF.

V is TRBV2 and J is TRBJ1-1; D remains ambiguous. Trimming removed 5 bases from V and 1 base from J, with 11 bases in between. There are 14 residues in the CDR3. CDR1 SNHLY and CDR2 FYNNEI come from the germline V gene. The CDR3 DNA is TGTGCCAGCAGTTCTACCACCTCGAACACTGAAGCTTTCTTT. Amino acid sequence: CASSSTTSNTEAFF. The complete variable domain, with remaining parts taken from reference TRBV2 and TRBJ1-1, reads EPEVTQTPSHQVTQMGQEVILRCVPISNHLYFYWYRQILGQKVEFLVSFYNNEISEKSEIFDDQFSVERPDGSNFTLKIRSTKLEDSAMYFCASSSTTSNTEAFFGQGTRLTVV.

J is TRBJ2-1 and V is TRBV5-1; perhaps TRBD2 as D (5 bases). The V end lost 2 bases, the J end lost 2 bases, and 8 bases lay between the germline ends. The CDR3 has 14 amino acids. Germline CDR1 is SGHRS and CDR2 is YFSETQ. The CDR3 bases are TGCGCCAGCAGCTTCGGGGAGCCCTACAATGAGCAGTTCTTC. Its protein product is CASSFGEPYNEQFF.

The V and J genes are TRBV28 and TRBJ2-3; 9 nucleotides line up with TRBD1. V lost 2 bases to trimming and J lost 1 base; unmatched junction nucleotides: 10. Germline CDR1 MDHEN, CDR2 SYDVKM. This CDR3 comprises 18 residues. CDR3 loop: CASSLTNGRDRGTDTQYF. The CDR3 nucleotides read TGTGCCAGCAGTTTAACCAACGGCCGGGACAGGGGCACAGATACGCAGTATTTT.

As DNA, the CDR3 is TGTGCCACCAGTGGAGGACAGGGAAGCACTGAAGCTTTCTTT. This sequence encodes CATSGGQGSTEAFF. This rearrangement joins TRBV24-1 to TRBJ1-1; 8 bases fit TRBD1. With 5 bases clipped from V and 4 bases from J, the junction kept 5 bases outside the gene matches. Germline V gene sequence: CDR1 KGHDR, CDR2 SFDVKD. The CDR3 extends over 14 amino acids.

Turning to this clone: One junction end disagrees with the germline gene, perhaps due to a read error. The rearrangement uses TRBV28 and TRBJ1-1; 7 bases fit TRBD1. The CDR3 consists of 15 residues. Germline V gives CDR1 MDHEN, CDR2 SYDVKM. In DNA, the CDR3 is TGTGCCAGCAATTTAGGTCCGGGGCTACAGGGGGAAGCTTTCTTT. Its translation is CASNLGPGLQGEAFF.

The genes are TRBV2 and TRBJ1-5; D remains unclear. Germline CDR1 is SNHLY and CDR2 is FYNNEI. V was shortened by 1 base and J by 6 bases, with 7 bases between the two germline ends. This CDR3 has 13 residues. CDR3 region: CASSEEVAQPQHF. The CDR3 nucleotides read TGTGCCAGCAGTGAAGAGGTAGCTCAGCCCCAGCATTTT.

CDR3 coding DNA: TGTGCCAGCAGCAAAGGCGGGGGCCATTTGGCTGAGCAGTTCTTC. Protein: CASSKGGGHLAEQFF. The chain is built from TRBV21-1 and TRBJ2-1; the table's D call TRBD2 went unverified against the DNA. TRBV21-1 is a known pseudogene. The CDR3 runs to 15 residues.

The chain is built from TRBV2 and TRBJ2-1; D might be TRBD2 (6 bases). CDR1 and CDR2 from the germline V gene are SNHLY and FYNNEI. Trimming removed 5 bases at V and 0 bases at J, with 17 bases between. There are 17 residues in the CDR3. CDR3 residues: CASSPTSTRSSYNEQFF. As DNA, the CDR3 is TGTGCCAGCAGTCCTACTTCGACTAGGAGCTCCTACAATGAGCAGTTCTTC.

The rearrangement links TRBV30 to TRBJ1-4; D is unclear. Deletions cut 3 bases from V and 8 bases from J, with 16 bases between. Germline loops: CDR1 GTSNPN, CDR2 SVGIG (reference sequence). CDR3 length: 14 amino acids. CDR3 coding DNA: TGTGCCTGGAGCGCGCCGACTAGGCGGGAAAAACTGTTTTTT. Encoded protein: CAWSAPTRREKLFF.

This rearrangement joins TRBV29-1 to TRBJ1-2, with D perhaps TRBD1 (6 bases). The germline V and J ends were trimmed by 7 bases and 4 bases, with 13 bases remaining between them. This CDR3 spans 12 amino acids. CDR1 is SQVTM and CDR2 is ANQGSEA in the germline V gene. This CDR3 reads CSALTGSYGYTF. CDR3 in DNA: TGCAGCGCCCTAACAGGGAGCTATGGCTACACCTTC.

J is TRBJ2-1 and V is TRBV6-4; TRBD2 matches 8 bases. Trimming cost V 4 bases and J 8 bases; bases outside gene matches: 19. CDR3 length equals 18 residues. Per germline, CDR1 MRHNA and CDR2 SNTAGT. The CDR3: CASSGPNLAGSGQDEQFF. CDR3 coding DNA: TGTGCCAGCAGTGGCCCCAACTTAGCGGGATCGGGCCAGGATGAGCAGTTCTTC.

This chain links TRBV5-1 with TRBJ2-7; weak D call: TRBD1 (8 bases). The germline gives CDR1 SGHRS, CDR2 YFSETQ. With 4 bases removed from V and 3 bases from J, the gap between germline ends came to 17 bases. This CDR3 is built from 15 residues. The CDR3 DNA is TGCGCCAGCAGCGGGCGGGGGACAGGATTCTACGAGCAGTACTTC. It translates to CASSGRGTGFYEQYF.

The V call is TRBV24-1, the J call TRBJ2-2; 7 bases fit TRBD2. The CDR3 runs 15 residues. Germline CDR1 and CDR2: KGHDR and SFDVKD. V lost 3 bases, J lost 4 bases, and 4 bases stayed unmatched. The CDR3 DNA follows: TGTGCCACCAGTGATCCCCGGACTAGCACCGGGGAGCTGTTTTTT. This encodes CATSDPRTSTGELFF.